This TCR beta chain was captured by sequencing in a study of read filtering for tumor transcriptome and immune sequencing. The V gene's germline CDR1 is SGHVS and CDR2 FQNEAQ. The CDR3 is 15 amino acids. The ends were cut back, 5 bases at V and 0 bases at J, with 12 bases in the middle. The library was built from roughly 400 ng RNA with molecular barcoded adaptors for alpha/delta and beta/gamma chains. A single record per CDR3 protein comes from TCRdb applying MiXCR to the reads. The table lists 57,000 or so distinct CDR3 sequences, roughly 19% of them singletons. Sampling of bone marrow took place during active disease in every patient.

This TCR was sampled from a donor at least 40 years old with multiple myeloma. The V and J genes are TRBV7-8 and TRBJ2-3; maybe TRBD2 (5 bases). The sequenced sample was a population of CD138-negative cells sorted from bone marrow. In nucleotides, the CDR3 is TGTGCCAGCAGCGTTGAGGGCCTGAGCACAGATACGCAGTATTTT. Translation gives CASSVEGLSTDTQYF.